This passage covers 26 T cell receptor beta chains from one sample sequenced in a study of breast tumors, draining lymph nodes, adjacent tissues. Samples came from axillary lymph nodes draining the breast cancer. MiXCR, applied by TCRdb to the multiplex PCR reads, yields one record per CDR3 protein. The sample shows about 180,000 distinct CDR3 sequences, approximately 30% of them seen only once. Sequenced input: axillary lymph node tissue. These receptor sequences come from a female donor with breast cancer. Some clones in this sample may be carry-over from other donors' samples.

This clonotype has just a few counts. CDR3 DNA sequence: TGTGCCAGCAGTGGGGGGGTACGCCCCTACGAGCAGTACTTC. Its translation is CASSGGVRPYEQYF. V gene TRBV28 combines with J gene TRBJ2-7; TRBD2 agrees at 7 bases. The trim removed 5 bases at V and 2 bases at J, leaving 6 bases unmatched. The CDR3 loop spans 14 amino acids. Germline V gene data show CDR1 as MDHEN and CDR2 as SYDVKM.

This clonotype occurred many times. This chain uses TRBV7-9 with TRBJ2-5; 8 bases align to TRBD2. The CDR3 loop spans 16 amino acids. Losses at the gene ends were 4 bases for V and 5 bases for J; bases not matched to a gene: 12. Germline CDR1 is SEHNR and CDR2 is FQNEAQ (reference sequence). The CDR3 DNA reads TGTGCCAGCAGCTCCCTGGACGGGAGGGCCGGGGAGACCCAGTACTTC. Its translation: CASSSLDGRAGETQYF.

This clonotype was observed at least ten times. The chain uses TRBV5-1 and TRBJ1-2, with unresolved D. The V end was cut by 2 bases, the J end by 5 bases, with 10 bases between. The germline V gene has CDR1 SGHRS and CDR2 YFSETQ. CDR3 length: 13 amino acids. The CDR3 reads CASSFGQTYGYTF. CDR3 nucleotides: TGCGCCAGCAGCTTTGGGCAGACATATGGCTACACCTTC.

This chain uses TRBV20-1 with TRBJ2-1; 14 positions match TRBD2. V gave up 6 bases and J gave up 7 bases; unmatched junction bases: 8. Germline assignment: CDR1 DFQATT and CDR2 SNEGSKA (reference sequence). This CDR3 is built from 15 residues. CDR3 in amino acids: CSADSGTSGRNEQFF. The CDR3 nucleotides read TGCAGTGCGGATTCCGGGACTAGCGGGAGAAATGAGCAGTTCTTC.

The chain has TRBV6-5 and TRBJ2-6; D uncertain. The CDR3 sequence is 12 residues long. V was shortened by 8 bases and J by 2 bases, with 4 bases between the two germline ends. Germline-derived CDR1 and CDR2 are MNHEY and SVGAGI. The CDR3 loop reads CASYPGANVLTF. The CDR3 coding sequence is TGTGCCAGCTACCCTGGGGCCAACGTCCTGACTTTC.

The gene calls are TRBV19 and TRBJ1-4; maybe TRBD1 (6 bases). The CDR3 runs to 16 residues. V was cut by 3 bases and J by 1 base, with 12 bases left in between. Germline V gene data show CDR1 as LNHDA and CDR2 as SQIVND (reference sequence). This CDR3 reads CASSMWGRVTNEKLFF. CDR3 sequence (DNA): TGTGCCAGTAGTATGTGGGGGCGCGTAACTAATGAAAAACTGTTTTTT.

This clonotype turned up a few times. The rearrangement joins TRBV6-1 to TRBJ2-1; D is possibly TRBD2 (5 bases). The ends were cut back, 2 bases at V and 3 bases at J, with 11 bases in the middle. CDR1 is MNHNS, CDR2 SASEGT, per germline. The CDR3 sequence is 15 residues long. CDR3 nucleotide sequence: TGTGCCAGCAGTGAATCAGTCGGGAACTACAATGAGCAGTTCTTC. Translating gives CASSESVGNYNEQFF.

In this sample, this clonotype turned up many times. This chain joins TRBV5-1 and TRBJ2-2; 7 bases map to TRBD2. Germline CDR1 reads SGHRS; CDR2 reads YFSETQ. The trim removed 4 bases at V and 6 bases at J, leaving 9 bases unmatched. CDR3 length: 15 amino acids. The DNA of the CDR3 is TGCGCCAGCAGCCCCCAACCGGCGGGGGCCGGGGAGCTGTTTTTT. This gives the protein CASSPQPAGAGELFF.

This clonotype was found many times. The chain recombines TRBV29-1 with TRBJ1-5; no reliable D call. The CDR3 is 12 amino acids. Trimming took off 7 bases at V and 1 base at J, with 8 bases between the two ends. Germline assignment: CDR1 SQVTM and CDR2 ANQGSEA. The CDR3 region has the DNA TGCAGCGCCAGATGGAGCAATCAGCCCCAGCATTTT. This codes for CSARWSNQPQHF.

The chain is built from TRBV7-9 and TRBJ1-5; D unresolved. CDR1 is SEHNR, CDR2 FQNEAQ, per germline (reference sequence). Trimming took 1 base from V and 11 from J, leaving 15 bases between them. The CDR3 has 14 residues. The CDR3 protein is CASSLGTTSGAQHF. CDR3 nucleotides: TGTGCCAGCAGCTTAGGTACAACTAGCGGGGCCCAGCATTTT.

J is TRBJ2-1 and V is TRBV6-5; possibly TRBD2 for D (6 bases). The CDR3 is 15 residues long. V shed 6 bases and J shed 6 bases, with 18 bases lying between them. Germline V lookup: CDR1 MNHEY, CDR2 SVGAGI. This CDR3 is CASSFGTPSLNEQFF. The CDR3 region has the DNA TGTGCCAGCAGCTTCGGGACTCCCAGTCTCAATGAGCAGTTCTTC.

The CDR3 DNA follows: TGTGCCAGCAGTTTGTCTGGCCCCGGGGGGAATTCACCCCTCCACTTT. Protein sequence: CASSLSGPGGNSPLHF. The chain combines TRBV5-4 with TRBJ1-6; weak D call: TRBD1 (5 bases). Germline CDR1 reads SGHNT; CDR2 reads YYREEE (reference sequence). With 5 bases removed from V and 7 bases from J, the gap between germline ends came to 19 bases. The CDR3 is 16 amino acids.

In the case of this clonotype: A much larger clone differs from this one at a single base, so this may be a read error. This chain connects TRBV19 to TRBJ1-2; D may be TRBD1 (6 bases). V was cut by 2 bases and J by 4 bases, with 11 bases left in between. The CDR3 is 14 amino acids. From germline, CDR1 is LNHDA and CDR2 SQIVND (reference sequence). The DNA for the CDR3 is TGTGCCAGTAGTATAAGGGCAGGGGCCTATGGCTACACCTTC. Its translation is CASSIRAGAYGYTF.

With regard to this clonotype: The final CDR3 position lacks the conserved phenylalanine or tryptophan, pointing to a likely read error. This sequence joins TRBV7-9 and TRBJ2-3, with 10 bases identical to TRBD1. Germline assignment: CDR1 SEHNR and CDR2 FQNEAQ (reference sequence). After removal of 5 bases from V and 3 bases from J, the junction contained 8 bases not matched to a gene. The CDR3 runs to 16 residues. CDR3 loop: CASSTTDRGLTDTQYS. The CDR3 DNA is TGTGCCAGCAGCACCACCGACAGGGGGCTAACAGATACGCAGTATTCT.

The chain couples TRBV6-1 to TRBJ2-3; TRBD1 matches at 7 bases. The J segment lost 1 base and the V segment lost 4 bases, leaving 5 bases of the junction unmatched. Germline CDR1 and CDR2: MNHNS and SASEGT. This CDR3 comprises 15 residues. As DNA, the CDR3 is TGTGCCAGCAGTGCTACCGGGACAGGCACAGATACGCAGTATTTT. Residues: CASSATGTGTDTQYF.

This clonotype occurred many times. The rearrangement links TRBV6-4 to TRBJ1-2, with D possibly TRBD1 on 6 matching bases. Trimming shortened V by 3 bases and J by 3 bases, and 17 bases separated the two germline ends. CDR3 size: 16 residues. Germline CDR1 is MRHNA and CDR2 is SNTAGT. As DNA, the CDR3 is TGTGCCAGCAGTGAACAACAGGGAGGGCGGTACTATGGCTACACCTTC. It encodes CASSEQQGGRYYGYTF.

This clonotype came up many times. The chain combines TRBV6-1 with TRBJ2-7; TRBD1 might be the D (6 bases). With 6 bases removed from V and 2 bases from J, the gap between germline ends came to 11 bases. The CDR3 covers 13 residues. Germline V CDR1 and CDR2: MNHNS, SASEGT. The CDR3 region is CASSRDTTYEQYF. The CDR3 coding sequence is TGTGCCAGCAGCCGGGACACGACCTACGAGCAGTACTTC.

This clonotype was recorded at least ten times. The chain uses TRBV20-1 and TRBJ1-2, with 9 bases fitting TRBD1. Looked up from germline, CDR1 is DFQATT and CDR2 is SNEGSKA (reference sequence). J was trimmed by 5 bases and V by 8 bases; bases with no gene match: 6. The CDR3 runs 12 residues. The CDR3 DNA reads TGCAGTCTCGACAGGGGGAAGTATGGCTACACCTTC. Its translation: CSLDRGKYGYTF.

This clonotype has just a few counts. At one end, the junction sequence differs from germline, possibly due to a read error. The chain employs TRBV15 and TRBJ2-2; 11 positions agree with TRBD1. The CDR3 totals 14 residues. Germline lookup yields CDR1 LNHNV and CDR2 YYDKDF (reference sequence). In nucleotides, the CDR3 is TGTGCCACGAGGACAGGGGGCTCTATCGGGGAGCTGCTTTTT. Protein sequence: CATRTGGSIGELLF.

V usage is TRBV29-1 and J usage is TRBJ2-3; TRBD1 aligns across 7 bases. The J call may be wrong; the DNA end is better matched by TRBJ2-1. CDR1 and CDR2 from the germline V gene are SQVTM and ANQGSEA. The length of the CDR3 is 15 residues. The CDR3 bases are TGCAGCGTGCTCGCGACGGGACAGTTCACAGATACGCAGTTCTTC. Translation gives CSVLATGQFTDTQFF.

This clonotype came up many times. The V gene is TRBV18, the J gene TRBJ1-2, with 10 positions matching TRBD1. Trimming removed 3 bases from V and 4 bases from J; junction bases left unmatched: 2. Per the germline V gene, CDR1 is KGHSH and CDR2 is LQKENI. CDR3 length: 14 residues. CDR3: CASSPTGGTYGYTF. As DNA, the CDR3 is TGTGCCAGCTCACCGACAGGGGGCACCTATGGCTACACCTTC.

With respect to this clonotype: At one end the junction does not follow the germline gene, possibly because of a read error. The J gene is TRBJ2-2, the V gene TRBV11-2; the D gene is possibly TRBD2 (5 bases). The germline CDR1 and CDR2 sequences are SGHAT and FQNNGV. The CDR3 is made up of 17 amino acids. The CDR3, as DNA: TGTGCCAGCAGCTTAGGTGGGTCGGCGGGCCTCACCGGGGAGTTGTTTTTT. Amino acids: CASSLGGSAGLTGELFF.

There are many counts of this clonotype. The chain uses TRBV20-1 and TRBJ2-2, with TRBD1 matching over 7 bases. The ends lost 3 bases at V and 4 bases at J; junction bases unmatched: 11. The CDR3 runs to 16 residues. Germline CDR1 and CDR2: DFQATT and SNEGSKA (reference sequence). CDR3 region: CSASPGQRGSTGELFF. For the CDR3, the DNA is TGCAGTGCTAGCCCGGGACAGCGAGGGTCCACCGGGGAGCTGTTTTTT.

This sequence joins TRBV19 and TRBJ2-3; D ambiguous. Per germline, CDR1 LNHDA and CDR2 SQIVND (reference sequence). The CDR3 covers 14 residues. Trimming stripped 4 bases from V and 0 bases from J, with 8 bases between. CDR3 sequence: CASSRVRSTDTQYF. CDR3 DNA sequence: TGTGCCAGTAGTAGAGTGCGGAGCACAGATACGCAGTATTTT.

The rearrangement joins TRBV7-8 to TRBJ2-5; the match to TRBD2 covers 11 bases. J lost 5 bases, V lost 5 bases, and 10 bases had no gene match. Per germline, CDR1 SGHVS and CDR2 FQNEAQ. This CDR3 has 16 amino acids. In DNA, the CDR3 is TGTGCCAGCAGCCGAGGGCTAGCGGGGGGTGGGGAGACCCAGTACTTC. Translating gives CASSRGLAGGGETQYF.

Worth noting for this clonotype: Being one base from a much bigger clone, this may be a read error. The CDR3 ends on some other residue instead of the conserved phenylalanine or tryptophan, so this is likely a read error. This chain connects TRBV6-5 to TRBJ1-2; 7 bases line up with TRBD1. The V and J ends lost 10 bases and 2 bases, in that order; junction bases with no gene match: 4. This CDR3 is 12 amino acids long. Looked up from germline, CDR1 is MNHEY and CDR2 is SVGAGI. CDR3 nucleotide sequence: TGTGCCACCCACAGGGGAAACTATGGCTACACCATC. Its translation is CATHRGNYGYTI.